Here is one TCR beta chain with its context. Its antigen is unknown. This sample was taken from a study of a mutant IDH1 vaccine in newly diagnosed glioma. On the study more broadly: Treated patients had a mean age of 40.4 years and a sex split that was approximately 62% male and about 40% female. Earlier treatment was radiotherapy, temozolomide, or both, with most getting both.

Clones were sequenced by immunoSEQ multiplex PCR, and TCRdb holds only the in-frame ones, with some missing. This table has over 25,000 clones, around nine tenths appearing once. CDR1 is SGHRS, CDR2 YFSETQ, per germline. V lost 4 bases, J lost 6 bases, and 17 bases lay in between. CDR3 length: 14 residues. The time point here: baseline, week 1 (first vaccination visit). Stated treatment: pre-vaccination baseline after standard-of-care therapy. Diagnosis in the donors showed new WHO grade 3 or 4 astrocytomas that were IDH1-mutant and ATRX-lost. Whole-study findings and limits: Apparently unrelated to pseudoprogression were changes in the top peripheral T cell clonotypes.

The sample here was PBMCs, taken from a glioma patient treated with radiotherapy, temozolomide or both. This chain connects TRBV5-1 to TRBJ2-7, with D uncertain. The sequence derives from a woman in her 40s with glioma. CDR3: CASSIRTAPLEQYF. Here the CDR3 DNA reads TGCGCCAGCAGCATCAGAACCGCTCCCCTCGAGCAGTACTTC.